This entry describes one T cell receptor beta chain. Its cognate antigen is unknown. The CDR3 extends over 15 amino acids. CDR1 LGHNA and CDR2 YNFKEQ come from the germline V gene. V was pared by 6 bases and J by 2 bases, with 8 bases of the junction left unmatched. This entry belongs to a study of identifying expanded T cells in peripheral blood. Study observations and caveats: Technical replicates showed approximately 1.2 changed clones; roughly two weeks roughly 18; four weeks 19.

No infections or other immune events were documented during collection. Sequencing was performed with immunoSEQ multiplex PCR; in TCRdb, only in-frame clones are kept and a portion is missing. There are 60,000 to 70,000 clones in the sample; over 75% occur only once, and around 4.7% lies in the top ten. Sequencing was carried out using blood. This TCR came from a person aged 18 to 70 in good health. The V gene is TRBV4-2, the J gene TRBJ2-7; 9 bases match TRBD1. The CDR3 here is CASSLTGTGPYEQYF. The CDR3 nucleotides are TGTGCCAGCAGTCTAACCGGGACAGGGCCCTACGAGCAGTACTTC.